The T cell receptor (beta chain) described here comes from a study of shared clonotypes between healthy human individuals. Whole-study findings and limits: Read depth was anticipated to influence clonotype sharing among donors.

Germline V CDR1 and CDR2: ENHRY, SYGVKD. V shed 2 bases and J 6 bases; nucleotides not matched to a gene: 6. This CDR3 contains 14 residues. Assay: immunoSEQ multiplex PCR; the TCRdb copy retains only in-frame clones and omits some. The data contain fewer than 400,000 clones, approximately 79% of them singletons. Notes on this clone: Its antigen is unknown.

Sequencing used memory CD4+ T cells sorted from blood. Documented subset: CD45RA-negative fraction. The chain is built from TRBV10-3 and TRBJ2-7, with TRBD1 identical over 8 bases. This TCR was sampled from a man aged 30 to 45 in good health. In DNA form, the CDR3 reads TGTGCCATCAGTGAGGGACAGGGTAAAGGCGAGCAGTACTTC. Its translation is CAISEGQGKGEQYF.